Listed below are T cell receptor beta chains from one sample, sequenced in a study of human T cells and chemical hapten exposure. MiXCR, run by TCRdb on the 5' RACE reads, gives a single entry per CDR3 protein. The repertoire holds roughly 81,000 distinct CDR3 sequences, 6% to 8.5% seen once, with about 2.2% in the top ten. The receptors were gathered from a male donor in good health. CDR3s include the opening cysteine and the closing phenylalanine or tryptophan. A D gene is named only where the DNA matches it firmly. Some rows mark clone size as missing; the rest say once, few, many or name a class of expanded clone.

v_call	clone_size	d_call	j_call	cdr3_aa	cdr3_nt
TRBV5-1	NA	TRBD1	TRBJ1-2	CASSPAERQGARNGYTF	TGCGCCAGCAGCCCCGCGGAAAGACAGGGGGCGCGGAATGGCTACACCTTC
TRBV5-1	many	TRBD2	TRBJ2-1	CASSFAESPGGEQFF	TGCGCCAGCAGCTTCGCGGAATCCCCGGGGGGTGAGCAGTTCTTC
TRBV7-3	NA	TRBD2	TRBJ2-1	CASSAGLAGGQGEQFF	TGTGCCAGCAGCGCGGGACTAGCGGGGGGGCAAGGTGAGCAGTTCTTC
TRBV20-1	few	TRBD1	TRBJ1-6	CSARGHRGQGGIYDSPLHF	TGCAGTGCTAGAGGCCACCGCGGACAGGGGGGGATTTATGATTCACCCCTCCACTTT
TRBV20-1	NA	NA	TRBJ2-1	CSARPGASWHNEQFF	TGCAGTGCTCGTCCCGGGGCTAGCTGGCACAATGAGCAGTTCTTC
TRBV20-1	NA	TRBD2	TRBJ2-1	CSARQTSGRAGYNEQFF	TGCAGTGCTAGACAGACTAGCGGGAGGGCCGGTTACAATGAGCAGTTCTTC
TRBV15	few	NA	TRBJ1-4	CATGQTNEKLFF	TGTGCCACTGGACAGACCAATGAAAAACTGTTTTTT
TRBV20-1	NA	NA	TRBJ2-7	CSASTPSSYEQYF	TGCAGTGCTAGTACCCCCAGCTCCTACGAGCAGTACTTC
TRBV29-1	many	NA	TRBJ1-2	CSVDGGHGYTF	TGCAGCGTTGACGGGGGTCATGGCTACACCTTC
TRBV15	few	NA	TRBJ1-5	CATSRDAGMGQPQHF	TGTGCCACCAGCAGAGATGCAGGGATGGGTCAGCCCCAGCATTTT
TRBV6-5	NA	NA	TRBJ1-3	CASRMDGVNTIYF	TGTGCCAGCAGAATGGACGGCGTAAACACCATATATTTT
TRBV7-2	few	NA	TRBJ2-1	CASSLNSPEQFF	TGTGCCAGCAGCTTAAACAGCCCTGAGCAGTTCTTC
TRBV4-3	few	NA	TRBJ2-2	CASSRFTDAGELFF	TGCGCCAGCAGCCGATTCACTGACGCCGGGGAGCTGTTTTTT
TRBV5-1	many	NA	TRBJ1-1	CASSPEGGGLNTEAFF	TGCGCCAGCAGCCCGGAGGGGGGGGGCTTGAACACTGAAGCTTTCTTT
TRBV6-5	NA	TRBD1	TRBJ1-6	CASSYKDRGLSPLHF	TGTGCCAGCAGTTACAAGGACAGGGGGCTTTCACCCCTCCACTTT
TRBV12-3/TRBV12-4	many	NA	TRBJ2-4	CASSSTVAKNIQYF	TGTGCCAGCAGTTCGACCGTAGCCAAAAACATTCAGTACTTC
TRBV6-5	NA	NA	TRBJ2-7	CASRSGRHYEQYF	TGTGCCAGCCGCTCGGGCCGCCACTACGAGCAGTACTTC
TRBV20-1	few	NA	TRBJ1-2	CSARDGGRVANYGYTF	TGCAGTGCTAGAGATGGTGGCAGGGTAGCTAACTATGGCTACACCTTC
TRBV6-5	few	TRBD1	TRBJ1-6	CASRADRVNSPLHF	TGTGCCAGCAGAGCCGACAGGGTTAATTCACCCCTCCACTTT
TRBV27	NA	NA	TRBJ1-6	CASSRVQFYNSPLHF	TGTGCCAGCAGCAGGGTACAATTCTATAATTCACCCCTCCACTTT